This T cell receptor (beta chain) was profiled in a study of cytomegalovirus exposure and HLA in healthy donors. The V gene's germline CDR1 is PRHDT and CDR2 FYEKMQ (reference sequence). This CDR3 contains 17 residues. The trim removed 5 bases at V and 5 bases at J, leaving 11 bases unmatched. Use of 60 Vbeta and 13 Jbeta primers characterized the PCR. The method was immunoSEQ multiplex PCR; TCRdb's version includes in-frame clones alone and lacks a portion of them. The table records roughly 99,000 clones, less than 85% of them present only once. The rearrangement links TRBV13 to TRBJ2-3, with 12 positions matching TRBD2. Material for sequencing was PBMCs. This receptor was obtained from a male donor in good health and CMV-seronegative. The CDR3, as DNA: TGTGCCAGCAGCCACCGACTAGCGGGAGCTTCGGTAGATACGCAGTATTTT. It translates to CASSHRLAGASVDTQYF.